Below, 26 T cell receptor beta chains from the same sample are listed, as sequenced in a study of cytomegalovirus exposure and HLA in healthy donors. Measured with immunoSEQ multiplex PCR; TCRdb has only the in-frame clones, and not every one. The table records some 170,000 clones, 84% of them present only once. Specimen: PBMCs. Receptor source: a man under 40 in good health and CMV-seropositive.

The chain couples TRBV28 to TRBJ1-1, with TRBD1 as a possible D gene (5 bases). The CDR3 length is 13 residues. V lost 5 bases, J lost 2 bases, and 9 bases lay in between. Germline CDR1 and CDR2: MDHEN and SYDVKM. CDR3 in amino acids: CASSATVNTEAFF. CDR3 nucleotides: TGTGCCAGCAGTGCGACAGTCAACACTGAAGCTTTCTTT.

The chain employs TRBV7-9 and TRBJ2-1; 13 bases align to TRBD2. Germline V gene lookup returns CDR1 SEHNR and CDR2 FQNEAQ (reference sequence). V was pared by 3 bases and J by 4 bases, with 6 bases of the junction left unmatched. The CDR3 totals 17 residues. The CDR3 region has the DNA TGTGCCAGCAGCTTTGCCCGGACTAGCGGGAGTTACAATGAGCAGTTCTTC. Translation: CASSFARTSGSYNEQFF.

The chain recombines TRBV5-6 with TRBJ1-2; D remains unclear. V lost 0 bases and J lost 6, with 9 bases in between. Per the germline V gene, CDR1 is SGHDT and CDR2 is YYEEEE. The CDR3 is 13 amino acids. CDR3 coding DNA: TGTGCCAGCAGCTTGGGGCAGAGGCATGGCTACACCTTC. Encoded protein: CASSLGQRHGYTF. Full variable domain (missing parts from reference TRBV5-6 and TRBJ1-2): DAGVTQSPTHLIKTRGQQVTLRCSPKSGHDTVSWYQQALGQGPQFIFQYYEEEERQRGNFPDRFSGHQFPNYSSELNVNALLLGDSALYLCASSLGQRHGYTFGSGTRLTVV.

In DNA form, the CDR3 reads TGTGCCAATGGGGAGGGCGGCTACACCTTC. Its translation: CANGEGGYTF. The chain couples TRBV27 to TRBJ1-2; D ambiguous. The CDR3 is 10 residues long. The germline gives CDR1 MNHEY, CDR2 SMNVEV (reference sequence). Trimming took 10 bases from V and 8 from J, leaving 11 bases between them.

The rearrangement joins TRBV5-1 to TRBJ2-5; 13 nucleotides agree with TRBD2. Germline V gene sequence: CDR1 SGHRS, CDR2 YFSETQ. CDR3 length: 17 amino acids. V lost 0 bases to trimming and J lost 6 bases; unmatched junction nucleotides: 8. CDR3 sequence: CASSLGSTSGGAKTQYF. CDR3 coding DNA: TGCGCCAGCAGCTTGGGGTCAACTAGCGGGGGGGCCAAGACCCAGTACTTC.

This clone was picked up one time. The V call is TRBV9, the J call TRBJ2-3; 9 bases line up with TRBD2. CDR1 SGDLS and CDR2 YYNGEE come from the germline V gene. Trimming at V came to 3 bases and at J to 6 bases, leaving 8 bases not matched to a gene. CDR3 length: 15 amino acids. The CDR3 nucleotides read TGTGCCAGCAGCGAGCGGGAGGTGCCTGAGGATACGCAGTATTTT. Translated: CASSEREVPEDTQYF. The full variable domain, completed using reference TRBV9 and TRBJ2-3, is DSGVTQTPKHLITATGQRVTLRCSPRSGDLSVYWYQQSLDQGLQFLIQYYNGEERAKGNILERFSAQQFPDLHSELNLSSLELGDSALYFCASSEREVPEDTQYFGPGTRLTVL.

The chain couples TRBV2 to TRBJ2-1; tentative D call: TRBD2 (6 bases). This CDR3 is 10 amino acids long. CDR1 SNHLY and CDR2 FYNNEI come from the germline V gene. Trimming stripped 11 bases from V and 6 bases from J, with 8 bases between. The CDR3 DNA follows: TGTGCCCACGGGAGCAATGAGCAGTTCTTC. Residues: CAHGSNEQFF.

The CDR3 region has the DNA TGTGCCATCAGTGAGTCGACTCAGGGACTGGGAGAGACCCAGTACTTC. Its protein is CAISESTQGLGETQYF. The chain is built from TRBV10-3 and TRBJ2-5, with D possibly TRBD2 on 6 matching bases. The ends were cut back, 0 bases at V and 4 bases at J, with 15 bases in the middle. This CDR3 is built from 16 residues. The germline CDR1 and CDR2 sequences are ENHRY and SYGVKD.

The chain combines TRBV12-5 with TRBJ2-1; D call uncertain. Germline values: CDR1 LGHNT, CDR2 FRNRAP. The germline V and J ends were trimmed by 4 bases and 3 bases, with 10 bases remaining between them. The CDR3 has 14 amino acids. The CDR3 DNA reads TGTGCTAGTGGTTCCGGTGTTGGCTACAATGAGCAGTTCTTC. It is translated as CASGSGVGYNEQFF.

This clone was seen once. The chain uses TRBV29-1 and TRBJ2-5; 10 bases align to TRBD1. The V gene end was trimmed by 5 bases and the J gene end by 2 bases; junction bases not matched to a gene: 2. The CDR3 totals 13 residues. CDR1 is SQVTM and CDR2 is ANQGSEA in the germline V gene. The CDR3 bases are TGCAGCGTTTGGACAGGGGGACAAGAGACCCAGTACTTC. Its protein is CSVWTGGQETQYF.

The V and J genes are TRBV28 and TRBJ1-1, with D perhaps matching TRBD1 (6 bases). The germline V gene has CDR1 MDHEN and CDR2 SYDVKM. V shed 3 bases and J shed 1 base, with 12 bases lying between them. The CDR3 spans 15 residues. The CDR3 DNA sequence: TGTGCCAGCAGTTTTTACAGGGAAACGAACACTGAAGCTTTCTTT. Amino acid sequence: CASSFYRETNTEAFF.

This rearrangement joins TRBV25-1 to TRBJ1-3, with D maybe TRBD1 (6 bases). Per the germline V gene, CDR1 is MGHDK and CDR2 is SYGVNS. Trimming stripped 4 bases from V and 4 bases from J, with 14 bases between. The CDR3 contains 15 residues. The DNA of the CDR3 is TGTGCCAGCAGTGTCACCGGGACACCGGGAAACACCATATATTTT. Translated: CASSVTGTPGNTIYF.

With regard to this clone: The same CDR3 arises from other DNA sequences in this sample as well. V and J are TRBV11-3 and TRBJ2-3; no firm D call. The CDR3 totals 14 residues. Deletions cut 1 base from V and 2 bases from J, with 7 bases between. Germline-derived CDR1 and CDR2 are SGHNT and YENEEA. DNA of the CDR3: TGTGCCAGCAGCTTAGGCGGATCCACAGATACGCAGTATTTT. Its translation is CASSLGGSTDTQYF.

For the CDR3, the DNA is TGTGCCAGCAGGAAAGCGGGACCGGGCTTGGATACGCAGTATTTT. Its translation: CASRKAGPGLDTQYF. This chain connects TRBV11-2 to TRBJ2-3, with TRBD2 identical over 7 bases. J was trimmed by 6 bases and V by 6 bases; bases with no gene match: 12. The CDR3 totals 15 residues. Looked up from germline, CDR1 is SGHAT and CDR2 is FQNNGV.

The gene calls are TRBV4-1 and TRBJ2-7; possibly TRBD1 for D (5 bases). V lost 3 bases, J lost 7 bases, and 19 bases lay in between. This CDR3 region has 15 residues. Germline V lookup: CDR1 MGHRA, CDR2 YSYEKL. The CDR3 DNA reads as TGCGCCAGCAGCCAGAGCCAGGACATTCGGTCGGAGCAGTACTTC. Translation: CASSQSQDIRSEQYF.

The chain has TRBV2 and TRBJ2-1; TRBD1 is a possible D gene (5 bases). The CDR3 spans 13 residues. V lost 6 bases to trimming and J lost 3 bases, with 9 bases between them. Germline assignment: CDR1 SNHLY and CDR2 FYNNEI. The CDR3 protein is CASSDDSYNEQFF. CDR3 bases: TGTGCCAGCAGCGATGACAGCTACAATGAGCAGTTCTTC.

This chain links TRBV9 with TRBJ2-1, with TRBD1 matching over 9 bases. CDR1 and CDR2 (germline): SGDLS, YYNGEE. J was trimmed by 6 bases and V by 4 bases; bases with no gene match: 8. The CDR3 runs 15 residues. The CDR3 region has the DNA TGTGCCAGCAGCCCACAGGGGGCAGCGGGCAATGAGCAGTTCTTC. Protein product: CASSPQGAAGNEQFF.

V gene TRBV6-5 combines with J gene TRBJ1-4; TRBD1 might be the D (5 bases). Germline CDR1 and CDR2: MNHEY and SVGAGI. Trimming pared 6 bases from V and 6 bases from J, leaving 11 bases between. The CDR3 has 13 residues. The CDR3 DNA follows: TGTGCCAGCAGGGTGGGGCGTGATGAAAAACTGTTTTTT. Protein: CASRVGRDEKLFF.

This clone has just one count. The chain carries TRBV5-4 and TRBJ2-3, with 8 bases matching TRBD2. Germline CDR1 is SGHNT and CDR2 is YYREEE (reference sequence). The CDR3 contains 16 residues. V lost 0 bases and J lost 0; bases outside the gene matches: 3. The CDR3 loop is CASSLVLAESTDTQYF. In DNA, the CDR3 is TGTGCCAGCAGCTTGGTACTAGCGGAGAGCACAGATACGCAGTATTTT.

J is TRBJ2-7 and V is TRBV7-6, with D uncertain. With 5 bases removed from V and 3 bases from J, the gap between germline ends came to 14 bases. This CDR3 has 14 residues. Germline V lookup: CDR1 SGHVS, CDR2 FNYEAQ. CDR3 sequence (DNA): TGTGCCAGCAGCCCCGAGGTATCAAACTACGAGCAGTACTTC. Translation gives CASSPEVSNYEQYF.

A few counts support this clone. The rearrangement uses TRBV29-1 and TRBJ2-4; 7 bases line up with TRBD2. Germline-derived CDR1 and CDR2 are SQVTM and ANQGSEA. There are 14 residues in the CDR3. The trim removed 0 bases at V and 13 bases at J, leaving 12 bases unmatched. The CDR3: CSVEDETRGREQYF. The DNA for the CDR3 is TGCAGCGTTGAAGACGAGACTAGAGGGAGGGAACAGTACTTC.

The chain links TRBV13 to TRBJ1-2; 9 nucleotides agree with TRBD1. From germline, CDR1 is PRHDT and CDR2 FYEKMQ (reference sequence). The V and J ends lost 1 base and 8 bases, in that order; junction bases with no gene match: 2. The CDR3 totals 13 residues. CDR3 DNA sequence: TGTGCCAGCAGCTTAGACAGGGGGCGGGGCTACACCTTC. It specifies CASSLDRGRGYTF.

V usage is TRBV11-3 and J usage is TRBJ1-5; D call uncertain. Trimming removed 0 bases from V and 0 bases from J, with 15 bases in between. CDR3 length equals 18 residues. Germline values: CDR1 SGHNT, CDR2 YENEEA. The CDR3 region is CASSLDRSRTYSNQPQHF. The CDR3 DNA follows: TGTGCCAGCAGCTTAGATCGGAGCAGAACCTATAGCAATCAGCCCCAGCATTTT.

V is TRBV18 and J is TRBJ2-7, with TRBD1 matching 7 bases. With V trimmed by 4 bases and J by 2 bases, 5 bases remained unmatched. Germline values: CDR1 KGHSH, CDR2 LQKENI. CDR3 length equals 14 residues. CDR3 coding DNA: TGTGCCAGCTCACGCTTAGGGACAGCCTACGAGCAGTACTTC. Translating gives CASSRLGTAYEQYF. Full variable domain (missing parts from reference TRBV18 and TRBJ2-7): NAGVMQNPRHLVRRRGQEARLRCSPMKGHSHVYWYRQLPEEGLKFMVYLQKENIIDESGMPKERFSAEFPKEGPSILRIQQVVRGDSAAYFCASSRLGTAYEQYFGPGTRLTVT.

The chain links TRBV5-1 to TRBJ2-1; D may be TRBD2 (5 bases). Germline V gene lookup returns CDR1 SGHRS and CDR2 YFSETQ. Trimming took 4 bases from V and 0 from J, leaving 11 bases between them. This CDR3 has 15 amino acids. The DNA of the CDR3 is TGCGCCAGCAGCCTAGCTTCTAGCTCCTACAATGAGCAGTTCTTC. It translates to CASSLASSSYNEQFF.

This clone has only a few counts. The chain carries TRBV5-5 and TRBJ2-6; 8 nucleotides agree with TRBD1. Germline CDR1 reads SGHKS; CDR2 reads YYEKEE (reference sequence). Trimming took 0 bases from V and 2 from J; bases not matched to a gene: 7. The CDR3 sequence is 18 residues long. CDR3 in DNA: TGTGCCAGCAGCTTGGCAGGGGGCATAATAACTGGGGCCAACGTCCTGACTTTC. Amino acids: CASSLAGGIITGANVLTF.